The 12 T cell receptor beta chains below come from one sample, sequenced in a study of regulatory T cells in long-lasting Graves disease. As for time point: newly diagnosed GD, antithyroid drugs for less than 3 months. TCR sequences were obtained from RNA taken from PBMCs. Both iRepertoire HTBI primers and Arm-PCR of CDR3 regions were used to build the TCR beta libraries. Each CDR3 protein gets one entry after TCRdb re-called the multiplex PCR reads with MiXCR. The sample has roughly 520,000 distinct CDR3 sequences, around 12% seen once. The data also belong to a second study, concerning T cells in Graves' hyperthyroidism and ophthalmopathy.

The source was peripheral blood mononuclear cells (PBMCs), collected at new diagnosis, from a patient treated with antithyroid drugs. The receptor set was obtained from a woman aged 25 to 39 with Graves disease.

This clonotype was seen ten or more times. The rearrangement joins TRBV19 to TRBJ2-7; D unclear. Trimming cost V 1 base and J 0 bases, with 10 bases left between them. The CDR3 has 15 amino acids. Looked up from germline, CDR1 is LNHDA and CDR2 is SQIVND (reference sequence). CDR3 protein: CASSIVGQSSYEQYF. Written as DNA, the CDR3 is TGTGCCAGTAGTATAGTAGGGCAGAGCTCCTACGAGCAGTACTTC.

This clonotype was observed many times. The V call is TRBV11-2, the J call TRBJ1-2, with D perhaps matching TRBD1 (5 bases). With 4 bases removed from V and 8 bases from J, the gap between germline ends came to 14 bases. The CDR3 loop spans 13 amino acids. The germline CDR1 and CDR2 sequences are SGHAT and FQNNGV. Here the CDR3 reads CASSYRQGRGYTF. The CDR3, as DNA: TGTGCCAGCAGCTACCGGCAGGGACGAGGCTACACCTTC.

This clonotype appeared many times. The CDR3 DNA is TGTGCCAGCAGTCATAAGCGGAACCCCCCCCCAGAGACCCAGTACTTC. This sequence encodes CASSHKRNPPPETQYF. The chain combines TRBV28 with TRBJ2-5; D possibly corresponds to TRBD2 (5 bases). V was cut by 5 bases and J by 4 bases, with 20 bases left in between. CDR1 and CDR2 from the germline V gene are MDHEN and SYDVKM. This CDR3 spans 16 amino acids.

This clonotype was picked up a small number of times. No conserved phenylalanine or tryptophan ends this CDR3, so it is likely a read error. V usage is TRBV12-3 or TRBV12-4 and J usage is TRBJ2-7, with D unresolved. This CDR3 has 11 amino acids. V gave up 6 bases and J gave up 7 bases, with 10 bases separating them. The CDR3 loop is CASSGFEEQYL. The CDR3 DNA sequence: TGTGCCAGCAGCGGGTTCGAAGAGCAGTACCTC.

Written as DNA, the CDR3 is TGTGCCAGCAGTTTAGCTTTGACTAGTAATGAGCAGTTCTTC. This sequence encodes CASSLALTSNEQFF. The V gene is TRBV12-3 or TRBV12-4, the J gene TRBJ2-1, with D possibly matching TRBD2 (6 bases). The CDR3 sequence is 14 residues long. Trimming stripped 0 bases from V and 7 bases from J, with 10 bases between.

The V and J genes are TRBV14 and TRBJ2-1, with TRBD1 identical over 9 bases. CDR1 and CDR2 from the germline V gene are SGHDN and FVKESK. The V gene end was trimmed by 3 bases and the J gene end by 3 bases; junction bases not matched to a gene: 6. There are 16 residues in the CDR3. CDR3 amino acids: CASSHLRDRVYNEQFF. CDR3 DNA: TGTGCCAGCAGCCATCTTCGGGACAGGGTCTACAATGAGCAGTTCTTC.

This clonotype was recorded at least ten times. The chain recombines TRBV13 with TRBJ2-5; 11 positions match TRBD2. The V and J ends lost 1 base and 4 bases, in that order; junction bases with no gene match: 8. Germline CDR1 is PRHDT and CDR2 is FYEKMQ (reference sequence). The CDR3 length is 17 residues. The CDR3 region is CASSLVGSGRARETQYF. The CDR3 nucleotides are TGTGCCAGCAGCTTAGTCGGTAGCGGGAGGGCCAGAGAGACCCAGTACTTC.

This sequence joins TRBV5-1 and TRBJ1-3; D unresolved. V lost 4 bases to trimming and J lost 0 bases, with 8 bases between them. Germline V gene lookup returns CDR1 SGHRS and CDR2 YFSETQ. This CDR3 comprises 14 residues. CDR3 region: CASSLTSSGNTIYF. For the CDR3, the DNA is TGCGCCAGCAGCCTGACCAGCTCTGGAAACACCATATATTTT.

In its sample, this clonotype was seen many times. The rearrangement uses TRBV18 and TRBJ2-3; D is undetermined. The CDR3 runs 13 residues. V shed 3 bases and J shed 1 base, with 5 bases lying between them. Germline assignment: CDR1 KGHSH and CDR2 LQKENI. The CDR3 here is CASSPPGTDTQYF. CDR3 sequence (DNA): TGTGCCAGCTCACCCCCCGGCACAGATACGCAGTATTTT.

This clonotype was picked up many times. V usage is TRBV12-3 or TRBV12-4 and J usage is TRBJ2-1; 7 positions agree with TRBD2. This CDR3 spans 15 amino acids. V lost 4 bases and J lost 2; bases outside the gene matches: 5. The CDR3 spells CASSWSSGTYNEQFF. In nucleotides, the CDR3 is TGTGCCAGCAGTTGGTCTAGCGGTACCTACAATGAGCAGTTCTTC.

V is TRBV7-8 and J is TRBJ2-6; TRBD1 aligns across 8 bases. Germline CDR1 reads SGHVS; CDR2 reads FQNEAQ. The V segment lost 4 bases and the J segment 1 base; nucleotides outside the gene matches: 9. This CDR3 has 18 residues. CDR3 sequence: CASSSRTGIFSGANVLTF. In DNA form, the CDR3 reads TGTGCCAGCAGCTCTCGGACAGGGATCTTTTCTGGGGCCAACGTCCTGACTTTC.

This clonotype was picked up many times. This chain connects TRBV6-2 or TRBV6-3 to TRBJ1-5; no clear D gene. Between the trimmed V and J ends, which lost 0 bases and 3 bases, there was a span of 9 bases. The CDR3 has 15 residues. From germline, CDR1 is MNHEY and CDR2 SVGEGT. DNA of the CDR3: TGTGCCAGCAGTTACTCAATCCGGGACAATCAGCCCCAGCATTTT. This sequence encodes CASSYSIRDNQPQHF.